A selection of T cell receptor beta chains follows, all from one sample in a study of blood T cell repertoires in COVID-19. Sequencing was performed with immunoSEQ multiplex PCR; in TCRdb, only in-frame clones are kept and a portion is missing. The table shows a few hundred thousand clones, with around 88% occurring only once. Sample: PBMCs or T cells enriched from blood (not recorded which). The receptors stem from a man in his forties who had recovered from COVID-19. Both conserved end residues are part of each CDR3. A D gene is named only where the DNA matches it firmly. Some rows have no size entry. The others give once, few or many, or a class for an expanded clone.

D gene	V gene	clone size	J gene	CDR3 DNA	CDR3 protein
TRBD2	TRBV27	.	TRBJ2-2	TGTGCCAGCAGTTACGACGGACTAGTTGCCGGGGAGCTGTTTTTT	CASSYDGLVAGELFF
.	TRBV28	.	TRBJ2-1	TGTGCCAGCACCGTTGCGAGCGGCAGCTCCTACAATGAGCAGTTCTTC	CASTVASGSSYNEQFF
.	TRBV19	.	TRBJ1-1	TGTGCCAGTAGTATATCGGGAAACACTGAAGCTTTCTTT	CASSISGNTEAFF
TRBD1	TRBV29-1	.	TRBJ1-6	TGCAGCGTTCAGGACTCGGGACAGGGAAGGTCACCCCTCCACTTT	CSVQDSGQGRSPLHF
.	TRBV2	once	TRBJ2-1	TGTGCCAGCAGTGATACACAGGAGAACAATGAGCAGTTCTTC	CASSDTQENNEQFF
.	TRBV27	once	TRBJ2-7	TGTGCCAGCAGTTCCAGGGTTGGGTCCTACGAGCAGTACTTC	CASSSRVGSYEQYF
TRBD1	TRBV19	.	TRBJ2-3	TGTGCCAGTAGTCTAAGGGACAGGGCTCCAGATACGCAGTATTTT	CASSLRDRAPDTQYF
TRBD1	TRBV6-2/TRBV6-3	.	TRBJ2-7	TGTGCCAGCAGTCGCTGGACAGGGCTCTACGAGCAGTACTTC	CASSRWTGLYEQYF
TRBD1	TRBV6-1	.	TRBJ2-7	TGTGCCAGCAGTGAGGTTGGGGACAGGGGCACCTACGAGCAGTACTTC	CASSEVGDRGTYEQYF
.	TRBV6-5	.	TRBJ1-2	TGTGCCAGCAGGACGACGGGGAAGGTCTATGGCTACACCTTC	CASRTTGKVYGYTF
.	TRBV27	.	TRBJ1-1	TGTGCCAGCAGTTTCCAGACAAGTCGGATAGACGCGAACACTGAAGCTTTCTTT	CASSFQTSRIDANTEAFF
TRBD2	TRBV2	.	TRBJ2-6	TGTGCCAGCAGTAGGGAGGGCGGCTCTGGGGCCAACGTCCTGACTTTC	CASSREGGSGANVLTF
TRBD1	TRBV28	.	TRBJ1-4	TGTGCCAGCAGTTTAGACCCGGGGACAGCGGGTTTTGAAAAACTGTTTTTT	CASSLDPGTAGFEKLFF
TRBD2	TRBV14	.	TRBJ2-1	TGTGCCAGCAGCCAAGATCTTCTACTAGCGGAATACAATGAGCAGTTCTTC	CASSQDLLLAEYNEQFF
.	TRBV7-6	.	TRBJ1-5	TGTGCCAGCAGCTTAGCGGGAGGGAAGAGGAGCAATCAGCCCCAGCATTTT	CASSLAGGKRSNQPQHF
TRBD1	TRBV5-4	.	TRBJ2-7	TGTGCCAGCAGCTCGTGGACAGGGGACGAGCAGTACTTC	CASSSWTGDEQYF
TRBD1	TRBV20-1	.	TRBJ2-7	TGCAGTGCTAGAGCGGCGGACAGGAGGTACTTC	CSARAADRRYF
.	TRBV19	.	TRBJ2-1	TGTGCCAGTAGTCAGGGCGGCAGAAGCTCCTACAATGAGCAGTTCTTC	CASSQGGRSSYNEQFF
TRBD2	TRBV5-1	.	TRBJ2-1	TGCGCCAGCAGCCCCGGACTAGCGGGAGGTAACAATGAGCAGTTCTTC	CASSPGLAGGNNEQFF
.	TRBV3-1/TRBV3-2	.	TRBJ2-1	TGTGCCAGCAGCCGTAATAAGTTAGCCTACAATGAGCAGTTCTTC	CASSRNKLAYNEQFF
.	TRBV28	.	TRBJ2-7	TGTGCCAGCAACGACAGAAGCTTCCACGAGCAGTACTTC	CASNDRSFHEQYF
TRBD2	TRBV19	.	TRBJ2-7	TGTGCCAGCTCAGCTAGCGGGGGATACGAGCAGTACTTC	CASSASGGYEQYF
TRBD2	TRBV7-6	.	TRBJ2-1	TGTGCCAGCAGCCCGGCAGCGGGGGTAAGGGGCAATGAGCAGTTCTTC	CASSPAAGVRGNEQFF
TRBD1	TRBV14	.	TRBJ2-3	TGTGCCAGCAGCCCCAAGGCGGGACAGGGGGCAGATACGCAGTATTTT	CASSPKAGQGADTQYF
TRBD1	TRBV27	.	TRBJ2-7	TGTGCCAGCAGTACCCAAAGGGACAGCCCCTACGAGCAGTACTTC	CASSTQRDSPYEQYF
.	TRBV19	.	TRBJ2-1	TGTGCCAGTAGTATGGACTTAGACTCCTACAATGAGCAGTTCTTC	CASSMDLDSYNEQFF
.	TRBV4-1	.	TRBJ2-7	TGCGCCAGCAGCCAAGGTCCCTACAGGGACTACGAGCAGTACTTC	CASSQGPYRDYEQYF
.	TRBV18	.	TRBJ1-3	TGTGCCAGCTCACCACCGACAGCCCTCTCTGGAAACACCATATATTTT	CASSPPTALSGNTIYF
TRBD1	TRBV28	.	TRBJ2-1	TGTGCCAGCAGCCTACCGACAGGGATCAATGAGCAGTTCTTC	CASSLPTGINEQFF
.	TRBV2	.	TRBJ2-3	TGTGCCAGCAGTGAAGGTCAGGGCGGCACAGATACGCAGTATTTT	CASSEGQGGTDTQYF
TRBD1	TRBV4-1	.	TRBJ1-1	TGCGCCAGCAGCCCTCAACAGGGGGCGTACGCCACTGAAGCTTTCTTT	CASSPQQGAYATEAFF
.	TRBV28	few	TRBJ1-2	TGTGCCAGCAGTTTGCGAGGGAACTATGGCTACACCTTC	CASSLRGNYGYTF
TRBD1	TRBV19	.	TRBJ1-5	TGTGCCAGTAGTGACAGGGTCGGTCAGCCCCAGCATTTT	CASSDRVGQPQHF
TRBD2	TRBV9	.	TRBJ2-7	TGTGCCAGCAGCCCTCAGTTCGGACTAGGGTACGAGCAGTACTTC	CASSPQFGLGYEQYF
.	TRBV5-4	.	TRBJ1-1	TGTGCCAGCAGCTTGGGCGCGACAGGCCTCATGAACACTGAAGCTTTCTTT	CASSLGATGLMNTEAFF
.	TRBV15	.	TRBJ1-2	TGTGCCACCAGCCGGACCGGGACAAGCCTCTATGGCTACACCTTC	CATSRTGTSLYGYTF
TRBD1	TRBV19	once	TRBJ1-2	TGTGCCAGTAGTATCCAGACAGGGGCTAACTATGGCTACACCTTC	CASSIQTGANYGYTF
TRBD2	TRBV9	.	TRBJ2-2	TGTGCCAGCAGACGTCACGCGGGAGGAGCGGGAGGGGATCAGATCGGGGAGCTGTTTTTT	CASRRHAGGAGGDQIGELFF
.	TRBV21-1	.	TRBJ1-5	TGTGCCAGCAGCAAAGTCTTTAATGGGACAGTTAGTAGCAATCAGCCCCAGCATTTT	CASSKVFNGTVSSNQPQHF
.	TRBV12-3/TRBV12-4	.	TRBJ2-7	TGTGCCAGCAGTTTTTTAGAGTTCGGGGAGCAGTACTTC	CASSFLEFGEQYF
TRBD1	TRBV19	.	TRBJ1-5	TGTGCCAGTAGCAGAGACAGGGGGAGCAATCAGCCCCAGCATTTT	CASSRDRGSNQPQHF
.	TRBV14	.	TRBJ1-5	TGTGCCAGCAGCCCGGGGGGTTTACAGCCCCAGCATTTT	CASSPGGLQPQHF